This T cell receptor beta chain was identified in a study of glioma-infiltrating T cells after dendritic cell vaccination. Study outcomes and limitations: Higher TCR clonality did not directly relate to longer survival. The cohort had few patients with full blood and tumor sets.

Time point here: after dendritic cell vaccination, including at tumor progression/relapse. Notes on this clone: The antigen is undetermined.

Up to 2 ug genomic DNA was used for TCRB CDR3 amplification. The repertoire was sequenced with immunoSEQ multiplex PCR; TCRdb's copy has only in-frame clones and lacks some. The repertoire holds 50,000 to 55,000 clones, with about nine tenths as singletons. Deletions cut 6 bases from V and 4 bases from J, with 12 bases between. Germline V CDR1 and CDR2: LNHDA, SQIVND (reference sequence). This CDR3 has 14 residues. The sample here was blood, taken after dendritic cell vaccination. The source is a human donor with glioblastoma. V gene TRBV19 combines with J gene TRBJ2-2; no clear D. CDR3 in amino acids: CASSPLAATGELFF. For the CDR3, the DNA is TGTGCCAGTAGCCCATTAGCTGCCACCGGGGAGCTGTTTTTT.